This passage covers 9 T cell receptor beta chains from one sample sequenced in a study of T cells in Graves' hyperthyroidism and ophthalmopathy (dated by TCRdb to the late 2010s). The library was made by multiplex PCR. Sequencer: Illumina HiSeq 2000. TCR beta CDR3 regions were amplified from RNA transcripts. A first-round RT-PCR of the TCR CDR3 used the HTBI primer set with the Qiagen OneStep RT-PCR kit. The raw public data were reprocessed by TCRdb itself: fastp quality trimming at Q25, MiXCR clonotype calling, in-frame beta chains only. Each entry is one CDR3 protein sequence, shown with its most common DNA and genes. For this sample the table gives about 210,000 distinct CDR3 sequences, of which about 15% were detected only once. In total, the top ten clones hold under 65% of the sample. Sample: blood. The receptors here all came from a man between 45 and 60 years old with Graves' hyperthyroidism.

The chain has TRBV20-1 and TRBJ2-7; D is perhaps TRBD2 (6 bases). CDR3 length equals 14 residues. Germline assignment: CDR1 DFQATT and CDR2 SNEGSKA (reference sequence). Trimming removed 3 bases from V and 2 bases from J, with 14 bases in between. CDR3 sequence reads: CSARTLAPPYEQYF. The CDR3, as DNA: TGCAGTGCTAGGACACTAGCCCCACCCTACGAGCAGTACTTC.

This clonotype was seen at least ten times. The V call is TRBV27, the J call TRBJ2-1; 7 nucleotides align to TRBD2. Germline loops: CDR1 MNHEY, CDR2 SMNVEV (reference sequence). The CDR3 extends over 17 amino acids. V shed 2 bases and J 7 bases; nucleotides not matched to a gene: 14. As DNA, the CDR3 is TGTGCCAGCAGTTTAGGGTTTCGGCTAGCGGAGGGAAATGAGCAGTTCTTC. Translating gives CASSLGFRLAEGNEQFF.

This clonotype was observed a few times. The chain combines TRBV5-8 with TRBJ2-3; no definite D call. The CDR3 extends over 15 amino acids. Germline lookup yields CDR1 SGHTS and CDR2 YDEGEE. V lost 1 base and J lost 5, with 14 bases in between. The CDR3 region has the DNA TGTGCCAGCAGCTTGAAGTCCTCACGGAGAGATACGCAGTATTTT. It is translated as CASSLKSSRRDTQYF.

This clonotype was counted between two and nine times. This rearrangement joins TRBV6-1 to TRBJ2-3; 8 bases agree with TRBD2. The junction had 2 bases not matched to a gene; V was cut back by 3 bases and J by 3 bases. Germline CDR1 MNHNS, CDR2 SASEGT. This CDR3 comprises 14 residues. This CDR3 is CASSDPSGTDTQYF. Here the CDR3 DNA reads TGTGCCAGCAGTGATCCTAGCGGGACAGATACGCAGTATTTT.

CDR3 sequence (DNA): TGTGCCAGCCAGCCCACTTCGGAGACCCAGTACTTC. Translating it yields CASQPTSETQYF. The chain couples TRBV2 to TRBJ2-5; D not certain. The CDR3 extends over 12 amino acids. V lost 8 bases and J 5 bases, leaving 12 bases between the germline ends. Germline-derived CDR1 and CDR2 are SNHLY and FYNNEI.

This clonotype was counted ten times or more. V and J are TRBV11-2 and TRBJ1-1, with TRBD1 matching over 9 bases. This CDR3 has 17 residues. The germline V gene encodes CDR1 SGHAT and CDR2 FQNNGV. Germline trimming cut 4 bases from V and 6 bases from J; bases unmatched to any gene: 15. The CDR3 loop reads CASSSGLYRGRGSEAFF. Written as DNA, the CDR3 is TGTGCCAGCAGCTCAGGGCTTTACAGGGGGCGGGGATCTGAAGCTTTCTTT.

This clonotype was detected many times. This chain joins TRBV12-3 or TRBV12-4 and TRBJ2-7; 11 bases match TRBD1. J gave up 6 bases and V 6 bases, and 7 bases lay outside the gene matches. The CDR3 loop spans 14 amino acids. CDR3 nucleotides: TGTGCCAGCAGGCGAACCGGGACAGGGGGCGAGCAGTACTTC. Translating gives CASRRTGTGGEQYF.

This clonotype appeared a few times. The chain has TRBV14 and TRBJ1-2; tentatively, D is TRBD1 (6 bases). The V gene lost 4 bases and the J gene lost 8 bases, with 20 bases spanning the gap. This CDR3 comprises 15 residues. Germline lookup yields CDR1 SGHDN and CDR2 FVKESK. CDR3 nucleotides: TGTGCCAGCAGCCCCTCGAGGGGGTACTCGGAGGGCTACACCTTC. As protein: CASSPSRGYSEGYTF.

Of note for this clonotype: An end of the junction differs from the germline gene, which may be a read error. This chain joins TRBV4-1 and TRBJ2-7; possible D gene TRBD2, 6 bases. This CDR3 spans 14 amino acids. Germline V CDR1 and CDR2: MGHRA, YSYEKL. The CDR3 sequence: CTSSQGPGVLEQYF. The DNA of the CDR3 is TGCACCAGCAGCCAGGGCCCGGGGGTTCTCGAGCAGTACTTC.